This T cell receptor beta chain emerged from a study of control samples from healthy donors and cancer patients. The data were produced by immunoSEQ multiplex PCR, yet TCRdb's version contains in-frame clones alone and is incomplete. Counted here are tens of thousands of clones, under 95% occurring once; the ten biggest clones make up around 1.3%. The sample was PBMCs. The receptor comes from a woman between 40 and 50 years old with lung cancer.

The CDR3 DNA reads TGTGCCAGCAGTACTACTCAGGGGTATGGCTACACCTTC. Encoded protein: CASSTTQGYGYTF. The J gene is TRBJ1-2, the V gene TRBV5-6; maybe TRBD1 (6 bases). The CDR3 is made up of 13 amino acids. Looked up from germline, CDR1 is SGHDT and CDR2 is YYEEEE. V lost 5 bases and J lost 5, with 13 bases in between. The variable domain in full, with the rest retrieved from reference TRBV5-6 and TRBJ1-2, is DAGVTQSPTHLIKTRGQQVTLRCSPKSGHDTVSWYQQALGQGPQFIFQYYEEEERQRGNFPDRFSGHQFPNYSSELNVNALLLGDSALYLCASSTTQGYGYTFGSGTRLTVV.